This T cell receptor (beta chain) was recorded in a study of beta chain features in type 1 diabetes. Findings and limits, study-wide: Sequencing the cDNA could make cells with high TCR expression show up more than they should. Patients and controls would be equally affected if PCR favored shorter templates.

Reverse transcription of all isolated RNA meant that expressed TCRB transcripts were sequenced. Using immunoSEQ multiplex PCR, the repertoire was profiled, and TCRdb retains in-frame clones only, with some absent. Found here are fewer than 200,000 clones, about 13% of them singletons; the top ten hold 0.62%. Germline V gives CDR1 SGHRS, CDR2 YFSETQ. There are 13 residues in the CDR3. V was pared by 3 bases and J by 8 bases, with 5 bases of the junction left unmatched. Details on this clone: Its antigen remains unknown.

In total, each donor contributed a single heparinised blood draw that averaged about 100 mL. By way of CD45RO/CCR7/CD25/CD127/CD95/CD27, the CD4+ regulatory, stem cell-like memory, central memory and naive cells were sorted. The chain couples TRBV5-1 to TRBJ1-2; 9 nucleotides line up with TRBD1. The receptor was derived from a woman between 18 and 29 years old in good health. The material sequenced was central memory CD4+ T cells from blood. CDR3 amino acids: CASSWDRASGYTF. CDR3 in DNA: TGCGCCAGCAGCTGGGACAGGGCCAGCGGCTACACCTTC. Supplemented by reference TRBV5-1 and TRBJ1-2, the full variable domain reads KAGVTQTPRYLIKTRGQQVTLSCSPISGHRSVSWYQQTPGQGLQFLFEYFSETQRNKGNFPGRFSGRQFSNSRSEMNVSTLELGDSALYLCASSWDRASGYTFGSGTRLTVV.